This T cell receptor beta chain comes out of a study of cytomegalovirus exposure and HLA in healthy donors. The overall study: Earlier work reported 110 million or so unique TCR beta sequences from 180 million or so T cells.

This CDR3 is built from 13 residues. Germline loops: CDR1 LGHNT, CDR2 FRNRAP. Deletions cut 6 bases from V and 4 bases from J, with 10 bases between. PCR amplification relied on 60 Vbeta primers (plus 13 Jbeta primers). The repertoire was sequenced with immunoSEQ multiplex PCR; TCRdb's copy has only in-frame clones and lacks some. The sample has about 190,000 clones, 60% to 85% seen once. Sequencing was done on a sample of PBMCs. This sequence was found in a woman between 18 and 29 years old in good health and CMV-seronegative. J is TRBJ1-3 and V is TRBV12-5, with TRBD1 as a possible D gene (6 bases). CDR3 DNA sequence: TGTGCTAGTGGAGTGGACAGCGGAAACACCATATATTTT. This gives the protein CASGVDSGNTIYF.